The clone carrying this T cell receptor beta chain was seen just once. The antigen is not known. Germline trimming cut 3 bases from V and 6 bases from J; bases unmatched to any gene: 6. CDR3 length: 15 amino acids. Germline CDR1 and CDR2: SGHTA and FQGNSA. From the graft tissue, intraepithelial and lamina propria lymphocytes were released through processing. These data belong to a study of graft-versus-host responses after intestinal transplantation. Overall study: The whole recipient group had anti-thymocyte globulin induction followed by tacrolimus and steroids for three to four years. Findings of the study overall: Early after transplant, HvG declines were associated with peak levels of circulating GvH clones.

Produced via immunoSEQ multiplex PCR; TCRdb's table is partial and in-frame only. This table has tens of thousands of clones, roughly nine tenths appearing once. The V and J genes are TRBV7-2 and TRBJ2-3; TRBD2 matches at 10 bases. The material was ileum tissue, obtained almost 210 days after intestinal transplant. This clonotype originated in a human patient who received an intestinal transplant, so some T cells may come from the graft donor. CDR3 in DNA: TGTGCCAGCAGCTTCACTAGCGGGATCGCTGATACGCAGTATTTT. Translation: CASSFTSGIADTQYF. Full variable domain (outside the CDR3, taken from reference TRBV7-2 and TRBJ2-3): GAGVSQSPSNKVTEKGKDVELRCDPISGHTALYWYRQSLGQGLEFLIYFQGNSAPDKSGLPSDRFSAERTGGSVSTLTIQRTQQEDSAVYLCASSFTSGIADTQYFGPGTRLTVL.